Listed here are 30 T cell receptor beta chains from one sample, sequenced in a study of blood T cell repertoires in COVID-19. Assay used: immunoSEQ multiplex PCR; TCRdb lists only in-frame clones, some missing. Of roughly 42,000 clones in the sample, 88% were seen once. Sequencing used peripheral blood. All receptors derive from a human donor in a cohort sampled during active COVID-19.

The chain combines TRBV5-1 with TRBJ2-3, with D possibly TRBD2 on 5 matching bases. The ends were cut back, 4 bases at V and 4 bases at J, with 13 bases in the middle. Germline CDR1 and CDR2: SGHRS and YFSETQ. The CDR3 consists of 14 residues. The CDR3: CASSAGLGADTQYF. CDR3 nucleotide sequence: TGCGCCAGCAGCGCCGGACTGGGTGCAGATACGCAGTATTTT.

V is TRBV10-3 and J is TRBJ1-5; D may be TRBD1 (5 bases). The V and J ends lost 0 bases and 7 bases respectively, with 13 bases between them. The V gene's germline CDR1 is ENHRY and CDR2 SYGVKD. CDR3 length: 15 amino acids. Here the CDR3 reads CAISESGGLNQPQHF. DNA of the CDR3: TGTGCCATCAGTGAGTCCGGGGGACTAAACCAGCCCCAGCATTTT.

The chain carries TRBV7-9 and TRBJ2-2; D is perhaps TRBD1 (6 bases). CDR3 length: 14 residues. CDR1 is SEHNR, CDR2 FQNEAQ, per germline (reference sequence). Between the trimmed V and J ends, which lost 5 bases and 8 bases, there was a span of 15 bases. In DNA form, the CDR3 reads TGTGCCAGCAGCCTGGGGACATCGGGAGGGGAGCTGTTTTTT. Amino acid sequence: CASSLGTSGGELFF.

The chain has TRBV15 and TRBJ1-5; no reliable D call. The V and J ends lost 3 bases and 4 bases respectively, with 13 bases between them. This CDR3 has 15 amino acids. The V gene's germline CDR1 is LNHNV and CDR2 YYDKDF (reference sequence). Here the CDR3 reads CATSRFGSGNQPQHF. The CDR3 nucleotides are TGTGCCACCAGCAGGTTCGGAAGCGGGAATCAGCCCCAGCATTTT.

The chain has TRBV28 and TRBJ2-2, with a possible D match to TRBD1 (5 bases). Per germline, CDR1 MDHEN and CDR2 SYDVKM. V was clipped by 1 base and J by 7 bases, with 7 bases between them. The CDR3 sequence is 13 residues long. The CDR3 sequence: CASSLYQGGELFF. In DNA form, the CDR3 reads TGTGCCAGCAGTTTATATCAGGGCGGGGAGCTGTTTTTT.

The rearrangement joins TRBV3-1 (or the pseudogene TRBV3-2) to TRBJ1-4, with 7 nucleotides matching TRBD1. Trimming at V came to 4 bases and at J to 0 bases, leaving 11 bases not matched to a gene. The CDR3 totals 18 residues. The germline V gene has CDR1 LGHDT and CDR2 YNNKEL (reference sequence). DNA of the CDR3: TGTGCCAGCAGCCGATATCAGGACAGGACTGCAACTAATGAAAAACTGTTTTTT. This gives the protein CASSRYQDRTATNEKLFF.

The rearrangement uses TRBV2 and TRBJ1-2, with 8 nucleotides matching TRBD1. The length of the CDR3 is 12 residues. With V trimmed by 6 bases and J by 13 bases, 10 bases remained unmatched. CDR1 and CDR2 (germline): SNHLY, FYNNEI. CDR3 in DNA: TGTGCCAGCAGGTCGGGACAGGACGGCGGCACCTTC. It encodes CASRSGQDGGTF.

The V gene is TRBV14, the J gene TRBJ2-7, with D possibly TRBD2 on 6 matching bases. Germline values: CDR1 SGHDN, CDR2 FVKESK. The CDR3 totals 16 residues. V lost 1 base to trimming and J lost 1 base, with 14 bases between them. Written as DNA, the CDR3 is TGTGCCAGCAGCCAAGGATTCGGGAGAACGTCCTACGAGCAGTACTTC. Amino acids: CASSQGFGRTSYEQYF.

The V gene is TRBV19, the J gene TRBJ2-1, with 8 bases fitting TRBD2. Germline CDR1 LNHDA, CDR2 SQIVND (reference sequence). The CDR3 is 16 residues long. V shed 0 bases, J shed 8 bases, and the junction held 9 bases outside the gene matches. The CDR3 DNA reads as TGTGCCAGTAGTATAGATCCCGGACTAGCCCCCCATGAGCAGTTCTTC. Protein sequence: CASSIDPGLAPHEQFF. Supplemented by reference TRBV19 and TRBJ2-1, the full variable domain reads DGGITQSPKYLFRKEGQNVTLSCEQNLNHDAMYWYRQDPGQGLRLIYYSQIVNDFQKGDIAEGYSVSREKKESFPLTVTSAQKNPTAFYLCASSIDPGLAPHEQFFGPGTRLTVL.

V is TRBV11-3 and J is TRBJ2-1, with TRBD1 matching 7 bases. The germline CDR1 and CDR2 sequences are SGHNT and YENEEA. With 1 base clipped from V and 2 bases from J, the junction kept 5 bases outside the gene matches. The CDR3 contains 16 residues. The CDR3 region is CASSLGGQRAYNEQFF. In nucleotides, the CDR3 is TGTGCCAGCAGCTTAGGGGGACAGCGAGCCTACAATGAGCAGTTCTTC.

The J gene is TRBJ2-2, the V gene TRBV7-9, with 7 bases fitting TRBD1. CDR1 is SEHNR and CDR2 is FQNEAQ in the germline V gene (reference sequence). V gave up 8 bases and J gave up 3 bases; unmatched junction bases: 6. The length of the CDR3 is 14 residues. CDR3 nucleotides: TGTGCCAGCGGACACAGGGGAGACACCGGGGAGCTGTTTTTT. This sequence encodes CASGHRGDTGELFF.

The rearrangement joins TRBV9 to TRBJ1-3, with a tentative D call TRBD1 (6 bases). The germline V gene encodes CDR1 SGDLS and CDR2 YYNGEE. V was pared by 2 bases and J by 0 bases, with 12 bases between. The CDR3 extends over 16 amino acids. The CDR3 region is CASSVFDRLSGNTIYF. In DNA form, the CDR3 reads TGTGCCAGCAGCGTCTTCGACAGGCTCTCTGGAAACACCATATATTTT.

The gene calls are TRBV7-8 and TRBJ2-7, with 7 bases aligning to TRBD2. This CDR3 has 15 residues. V shed 1 base, J shed 3 bases, and the junction held 6 bases outside the gene matches. CDR1 is SGHVS, CDR2 FQNEAQ, per germline. DNA of the CDR3: TGTGCCAGCAGCTTAGGAGGCGGGAGCCTCTACGAGCAGTACTTC. Protein product: CASSLGGGSLYEQYF.

This CDR3 reads CASRWDYNTEAFF. The CDR3 DNA follows: TGTGCCAGCAGGTGGGACTACAACACTGAAGCTTTCTTT. The chain joins TRBV6-5 to TRBJ1-1; D might be TRBD1 (5 bases). The CDR3 runs 13 residues. From germline, CDR1 is MNHEY and CDR2 SVGAGI. Trimming shortened V by 6 bases and J by 2 bases, and 10 bases separated the two germline ends.

This clone appeared once. The gene calls are TRBV6-5 and TRBJ1-2; 9 nucleotides match TRBD1. CDR1 and CDR2 from the germline V gene are MNHEY and SVGAGI. The J segment lost 7 bases and the V segment lost 5 bases, leaving 5 bases of the junction unmatched. The CDR3 covers 13 residues. The CDR3 nucleotides read TGTGCCAGCAGTATTACAGGGGGCTTTGGCTACACCTTC. Residues: CASSITGGFGYTF.

This chain's CDR3 is CAISEQNYSNQPQHF. CDR3 DNA: TGTGCCATCAGTGAGCAGAACTATAGCAATCAGCCCCAGCATTTT. V and J are TRBV10-3 and TRBJ1-5; D is undetermined. Germline V lookup: CDR1 ENHRY, CDR2 SYGVKD. The CDR3 is made up of 15 amino acids. Trimming removed 2 bases from V and 0 bases from J, with 8 bases in between.

The V and J genes are TRBV24-1 and TRBJ2-3; 12 bases agree with TRBD1. J lost 4 bases, V lost 6 bases, and 4 bases had no gene match. This CDR3 spans 15 amino acids. Germline CDR1 is KGHDR and CDR2 is SFDVKD. The CDR3 coding sequence is TGTGCCACCAGTCCGGGACAGGGGGCCCCAGATACGCAGTATTTT. Amino acids: CATSPGQGAPDTQYF.

Only one count was recorded for this clone. V gene TRBV9 combines with J gene TRBJ2-3; TRBD2 is a possible D gene (7 bases). CDR3 length: 15 amino acids. Per germline, CDR1 SGDLS and CDR2 YYNGEE. V lost 6 bases and J 1 base, leaving 15 bases between the germline ends. CDR3 sequence reads: CASNHRGAGTDTQYF. DNA of the CDR3: TGTGCCAGCAACCACCGGGGGGCAGGCACAGATACGCAGTATTTT. The whole variable domain, filled in from reference TRBV9 and TRBJ2-3, reads DSGVTQTPKHLITATGQRVTLRCSPRSGDLSVYWYQQSLDQGLQFLIQYYNGEERAKGNILERFSAQQFPDLHSELNLSSLELGDSALYFCASNHRGAGTDTQYFGPGTRLTVL.

The rearrangement links TRBV14 to TRBJ1-4, with D hard to call. The CDR3 has 14 residues. Germline V CDR1 and CDR2: SGHDN, FVKESK. The V end was cut by 3 bases, the J end by 5 bases, with 10 bases between. CDR3 DNA sequence: TGTGCCAGCAGCCATTTGGGAGGGAATGAAAAACTGTTTTTT. Amino acid sequence: CASSHLGGNEKLFF.

The gene calls are TRBV11-2 and TRBJ1-2; 8 positions agree with TRBD1. CDR1 and CDR2 from the germline V gene are SGHAT and FQNNGV. The V segment lost 3 bases and the J segment 3 bases; nucleotides outside the gene matches: 3. CDR3 length equals 14 residues. Written as DNA, the CDR3 is TGTGCCAGCAGCTTTCAGGGGGCGGACTATGGCTACACCTTC. Protein product: CASSFQGADYGYTF.

The genes are TRBV9 and TRBJ2-1; 8 bases align to TRBD1. The CDR3 runs 13 residues. In germline, CDR1 is SGDLS, CDR2 YYNGEE. V lost 7 bases and J lost 10; bases outside the gene matches: 10. Written as DNA, the CDR3 is TGTGCCAGCGGCGGACAGGGCAGAAGGGAGCAGTTCTTC. Amino acid sequence: CASGGQGRREQFF.

This chain links TRBV11-2 with TRBJ1-3; 8 bases align to TRBD1. The CDR3 has 16 residues. The V gene end was trimmed by 3 bases and the J gene end by 4 bases; junction bases not matched to a gene: 8. Germline V gene data show CDR1 as SGHAT and CDR2 as FQNNGV. CDR3 sequence: CASSFAEDRGGNTIYF. In DNA form, the CDR3 reads TGTGCCAGCAGCTTCGCAGAAGACAGGGGAGGAAACACCATATATTTT.

The CDR3 DNA reads as TGTGCCAGCAGTTACAGGGAGAGAGCCTCACCCCTCCACTTT. Translating it yields CASSYRERASPLHF. The chain joins TRBV6-5 to TRBJ1-6; D remains ambiguous. The CDR3 is made up of 14 amino acids. Per germline, CDR1 MNHEY and CDR2 SVGAGI. V lost 2 bases and J 10 bases, leaving 12 bases between the germline ends.

This chain joins TRBV6-6 and TRBJ1-5; 9 nucleotides line up with TRBD1. The CDR3 length is 15 residues. V lost 2 bases, J lost 4 bases, and 3 bases stayed unmatched. Germline V lookup: CDR1 MNHNY, CDR2 SVGAGI (reference sequence). The CDR3 region is CASSYRQGGNQPQHF. The CDR3 bases are TGTGCCAGCAGTTACCGACAGGGGGGTAATCAGCCCCAGCATTTT.

V usage is TRBV5-1 and J usage is TRBJ2-1; 10 bases match TRBD2. CDR1 and CDR2 (germline): SGHRS, YFSETQ. The CDR3 consists of 16 residues. After removal of 4 bases from V and 0 bases from J, the junction contained 4 bases not matched to a gene. CDR3 sequence: CASSKRLAGSYNEQFF. The CDR3 bases are TGCGCCAGCAGCAAAAGACTAGCGGGCTCCTACAATGAGCAGTTCTTC.

V usage is TRBV6-6 and J usage is TRBJ1-2, with TRBD1 identical over 12 bases. After removal of 6 bases from V and 8 bases from J, the junction contained 10 bases not matched to a gene. Germline CDR1 is MNHNY and CDR2 is SVGAGI (reference sequence). The CDR3 has 15 amino acids. The CDR3 region has the DNA TGTGCCAGCAGCCAACAAACCGGGACAGGGGGCGGCTACACCTTC. Residues: CASSQQTGTGGGYTF.

The count of this clone is one. The rearrangement links TRBV18 to TRBJ2-3; 9 nucleotides align to TRBD2. This CDR3 has 16 amino acids. Looked up from germline, CDR1 is KGHSH and CDR2 is LQKENI. The V and J ends lost 4 bases and 2 bases, in that order; junction bases with no gene match: 7. The CDR3 region has the DNA TGTGCCAGCTCACAAGGGTCTAGCGGGGCCACAGATACGCAGTATTTT. It codes for CASSQGSSGATDTQYF. Full variable domain (outside the CDR3, taken from reference TRBV18 and TRBJ2-3): NAGVMQNPRHLVRRRGQEARLRCSPMKGHSHVYWYRQLPEEGLKFMVYLQKENIIDESGMPKERFSAEFPKEGPSILRIQQVVRGDSAAYFCASSQGSSGATDTQYFGPGTRLTVL.

The chain carries TRBV5-4 and TRBJ2-1, with D possibly being TRBD2 (5 bases). V lost 0 bases to trimming and J lost 7 bases, with 5 bases between them. The CDR3 is 12 residues long. CDR1 and CDR2 from the germline V gene are SGHNT and YYREEE (reference sequence). The CDR3 loop is CASSLAGNEQFF. The CDR3 nucleotides are TGTGCCAGCAGCTTGGCGGGGAATGAGCAGTTCTTC.

This clone showed up just once. The chain joins TRBV6-2 or TRBV6-3 to TRBJ2-1, with 7 bases identical to TRBD2. The V gene end was trimmed by 5 bases and the J gene end by 0 bases; junction bases not matched to a gene: 10. Germline V lookup: CDR1 MNHEY, CDR2 SVGEGT. This CDR3 comprises 17 residues. The DNA of the CDR3 is TGTGCCAGCAGTACTTTACGAGCGGGGCGCTCCTACAATGAGCAGTTCTTC. It yields the protein CASSTLRAGRSYNEQFF.

The J gene is TRBJ1-1, the V gene TRBV6-5, with a possible D match to TRBD1 (6 bases). Germline V gene sequence: CDR1 MNHEY, CDR2 SVGAGI. V lost 2 bases and J lost 1, with 8 bases in between. The CDR3 spans 14 residues. This CDR3 reads CASSYRGKNTEAFF. The CDR3 DNA reads TGTGCCAGCAGTTACAGGGGGAAGAACACTGAAGCTTTCTTT.